One and the same sample provided the 2 T cell receptor beta chains below, sequenced in a study of blood T cell repertoires in COVID-19 (dated by TCRdb to between 2020 and 2021). Preparation of the library involved the immunoSEQ multiplex PCR assay. TCRdb took over this immuneACCESS table, retaining in-frame rearrangements with V and J assigned. Such tables are incomplete; in checked studies, under half of the missing clones stem from an unresolved V gene, and the remainder is unexplained. This sample has 50,000 to 80,000 clones in its table, and around 83% of those were observed once. Of the sample, under 8% is held by the ten largest clones. Sequencing used peripheral blood. The receptors were sampled from a man aged 50 to 60 with active COVID-19.

In this sample, this clone turned up once. V is TRBV20-1 and J is TRBJ1-5; a possible D gene is TRBD1 (5 bases). CDR1 is DFQATT and CDR2 is SNEGSKA in the germline V gene (reference sequence). Deletions cut 3 bases from V and 0 bases from J, with 15 bases between. The CDR3 is 16 amino acids. CDR3 in amino acids: CSASHAQGHSNQPQHF. In DNA, the CDR3 is TGCAGTGCTAGTCACGCGCAGGGTCATAGCAATCAGCCCCAGCATTTT.

The chain is built from TRBV5-1 and TRBJ2-5; TRBD1 aligns across 11 bases. V dropped 3 bases and J dropped 5; count of bases not matched to a gene: 6. CDR1 and CDR2 (germline): SGHRS, YFSETQ. There are 15 residues in the CDR3. The CDR3 spells CASSYGGTGGETQYF. The CDR3 coding sequence is TGCGCCAGCAGCTACGGAGGGACAGGGGGGGAGACCCAGTACTTC.